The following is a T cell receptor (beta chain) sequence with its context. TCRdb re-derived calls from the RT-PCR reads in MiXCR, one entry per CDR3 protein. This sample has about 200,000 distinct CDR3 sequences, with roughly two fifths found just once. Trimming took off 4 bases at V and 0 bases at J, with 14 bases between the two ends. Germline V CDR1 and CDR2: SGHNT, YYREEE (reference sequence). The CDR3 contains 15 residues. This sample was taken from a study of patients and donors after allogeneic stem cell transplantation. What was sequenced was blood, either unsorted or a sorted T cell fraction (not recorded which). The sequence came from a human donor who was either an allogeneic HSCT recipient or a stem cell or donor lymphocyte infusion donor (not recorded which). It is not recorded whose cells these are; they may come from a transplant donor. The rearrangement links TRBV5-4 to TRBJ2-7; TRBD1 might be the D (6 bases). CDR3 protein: CASSPDSPISYEQYF. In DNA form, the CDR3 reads TGTGCCAGCAGCCCGGACAGCCCGATCTCCTACGAGCAGTACTTC. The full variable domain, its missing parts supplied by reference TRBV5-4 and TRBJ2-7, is ETGVTQSPTHLIKTRGQQVTLRCSSQSGHNTVSWYQQALGQGPQFIFQYYREEENGRGNFPPRFSGLQFPNYSSELNVNALELDDSALYLCASSPDSPISYEQYFGPGTRLTVT.